This entry is about one T cell receptor beta chain. The target antigen is unknown. CDR1 and CDR2 (germline): LNHDA, SQIVND (reference sequence). This CDR3 has 15 amino acids. Unmatched junction bases numbered 4, after V lost 5 bases and J lost 2 bases. Primers included in the PCR were 60 Vbeta and 13 Jbeta primers. This table comes from immunoSEQ multiplex PCR, and its TCRdb copy is limited to in-frame clones, with some not included. The profile covers tens of thousands of clones, with approximately 69% appearing a single time and over 7.5% taken by the ten largest. These data belong to a study of cytomegalovirus exposure and HLA in healthy donors. The study's findings and limits: Presence/absence comparisons presumed near-even sequencing depth among donors.

Sequencing input: PBMCs. The receptor was derived from a man between 35 and 55 years old in good health and CMV-seropositive. V and J are TRBV19 and TRBJ1-1, with 11 bases identical to TRBD1. CDR3 in DNA: TGTGCCAGTAGTGGGACAGGGGGTCATAACACTGAAGCTTTCTTT. Translating gives CASSGTGGHNTEAFF.